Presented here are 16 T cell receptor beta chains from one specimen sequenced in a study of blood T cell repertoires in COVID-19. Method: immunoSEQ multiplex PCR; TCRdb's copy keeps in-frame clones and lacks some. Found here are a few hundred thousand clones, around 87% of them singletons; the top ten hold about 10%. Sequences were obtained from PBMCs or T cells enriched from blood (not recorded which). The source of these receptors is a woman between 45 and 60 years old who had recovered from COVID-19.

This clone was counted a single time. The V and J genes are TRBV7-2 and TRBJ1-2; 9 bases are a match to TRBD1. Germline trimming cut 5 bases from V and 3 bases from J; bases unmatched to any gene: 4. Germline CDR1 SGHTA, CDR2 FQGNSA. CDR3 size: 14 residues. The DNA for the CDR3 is TGTGCCAGCAGCGTACAGGGGGCCGACTATGGCTACACCTTC. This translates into CASSVQGADYGYTF.

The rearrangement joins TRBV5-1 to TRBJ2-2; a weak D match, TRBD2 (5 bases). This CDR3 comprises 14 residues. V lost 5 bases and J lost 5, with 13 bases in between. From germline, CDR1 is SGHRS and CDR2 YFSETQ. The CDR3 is CASSVGESTGELFF. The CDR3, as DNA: TGCGCCAGCAGTGTCGGGGAGTCGACCGGGGAGCTGTTTTTT.

As DNA, the CDR3 is TGTGCCAGTAGCCCGGGGACAGGGAAGAATTCACCCCTCCACTTT. Its protein product is CASSPGTGKNSPLHF. V is TRBV19 and J is TRBJ1-6; TRBD1 agrees at 9 bases. The CDR3 is 15 residues long. With V trimmed by 6 bases and J by 7 bases, 7 bases remained unmatched. In germline, CDR1 is LNHDA, CDR2 SQIVND (reference sequence). The whole variable domain, remainder taken from reference TRBV19 and TRBJ1-6, is DGGITQSPKYLFRKEGQNVTLSCEQNLNHDAMYWYRQDPGQGLRLIYYSQIVNDFQKGDIAEGYSVSREKKESFPLTVTSAQKNPTAFYLCASSPGTGKNSPLHFGNGTRLTVT.

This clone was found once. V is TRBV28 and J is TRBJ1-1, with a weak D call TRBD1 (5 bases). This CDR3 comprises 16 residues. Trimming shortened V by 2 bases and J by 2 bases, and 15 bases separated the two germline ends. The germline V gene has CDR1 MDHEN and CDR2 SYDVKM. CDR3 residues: CASSLMSGHANTEAFF. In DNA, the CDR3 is TGTGCCAGCAGTTTAATGAGTGGACATGCTAACACTGAAGCTTTCTTT.

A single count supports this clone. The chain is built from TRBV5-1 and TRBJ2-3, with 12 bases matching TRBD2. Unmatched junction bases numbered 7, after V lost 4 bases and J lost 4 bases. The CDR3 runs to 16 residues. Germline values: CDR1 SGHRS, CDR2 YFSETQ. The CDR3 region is CASSLRLAGASDTQYF. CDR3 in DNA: TGCGCCAGCAGCCTGAGACTAGCGGGGGCCTCAGATACGCAGTATTTT.

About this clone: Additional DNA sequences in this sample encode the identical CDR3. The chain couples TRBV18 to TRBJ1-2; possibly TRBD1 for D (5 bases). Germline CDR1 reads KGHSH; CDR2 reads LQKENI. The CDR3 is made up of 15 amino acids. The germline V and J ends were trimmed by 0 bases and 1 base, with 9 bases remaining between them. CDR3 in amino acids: CASSPPGQINYGYTF. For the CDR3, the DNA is TGTGCCAGCTCACCACCGGGGCAGATTAACTATGGCTACACCTTC. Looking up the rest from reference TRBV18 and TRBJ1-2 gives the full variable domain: NAGVMQNPRHLVRRRGQEARLRCSPMKGHSHVYWYRQLPEEGLKFMVYLQKENIIDESGMPKERFSAEFPKEGPSILRIQQVVRGDSAAYFCASSPPGQINYGYTFGSGTRLTVV.

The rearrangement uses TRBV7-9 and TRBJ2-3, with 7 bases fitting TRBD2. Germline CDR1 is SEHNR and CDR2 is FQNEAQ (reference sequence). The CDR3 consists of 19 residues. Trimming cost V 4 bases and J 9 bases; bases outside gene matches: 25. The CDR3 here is CASSSTYYSVRGVGQTQYF. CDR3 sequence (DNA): TGTGCCAGCAGCTCCACATATTACTCGGTCCGGGGGGTGGGTCAAACGCAGTATTTT.

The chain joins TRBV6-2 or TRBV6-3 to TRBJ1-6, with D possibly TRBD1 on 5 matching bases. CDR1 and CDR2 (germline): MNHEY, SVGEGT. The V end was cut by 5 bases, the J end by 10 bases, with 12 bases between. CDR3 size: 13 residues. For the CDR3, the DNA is TGTGCCAGCAGTCCCCAAGGGGTATCACCCCTCCACTTT. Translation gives CASSPQGVSPLHF.

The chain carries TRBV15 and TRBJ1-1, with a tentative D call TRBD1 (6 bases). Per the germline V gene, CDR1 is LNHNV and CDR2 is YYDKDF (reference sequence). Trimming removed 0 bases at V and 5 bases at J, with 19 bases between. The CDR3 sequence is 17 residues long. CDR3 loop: CATSRDIRGGGSTEAFF. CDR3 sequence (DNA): TGTGCCACCAGCAGAGATATCAGGGGTGGGGGAAGTACTGAAGCTTTCTTT.

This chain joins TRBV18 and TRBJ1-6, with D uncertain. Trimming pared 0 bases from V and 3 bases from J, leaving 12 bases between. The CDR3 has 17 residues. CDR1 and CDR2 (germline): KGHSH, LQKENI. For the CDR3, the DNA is TGTGCCAGCTCACCACCCCCGGAGAATGTCTATAATTCACCCCTCCACTTT. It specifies CASSPPPENVYNSPLHF.

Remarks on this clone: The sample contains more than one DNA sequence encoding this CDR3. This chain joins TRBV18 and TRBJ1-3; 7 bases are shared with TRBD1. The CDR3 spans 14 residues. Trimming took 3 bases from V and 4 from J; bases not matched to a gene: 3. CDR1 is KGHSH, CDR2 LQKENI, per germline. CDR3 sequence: CASSPDRAGNTIYF. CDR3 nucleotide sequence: TGTGCCAGCTCACCTGACAGGGCCGGAAACACCATATATTTT. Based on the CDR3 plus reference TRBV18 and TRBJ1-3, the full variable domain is NAGVMQNPRHLVRRRGQEARLRCSPMKGHSHVYWYRQLPEEGLKFMVYLQKENIIDESGMPKERFSAEFPKEGPSILRIQQVVRGDSAAYFCASSPDRAGNTIYFGEGSWLTVV.

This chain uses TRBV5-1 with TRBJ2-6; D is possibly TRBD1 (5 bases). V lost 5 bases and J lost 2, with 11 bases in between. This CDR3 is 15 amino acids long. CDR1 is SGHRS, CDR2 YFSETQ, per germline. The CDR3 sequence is CASRKGVAGANVLTF. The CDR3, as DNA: TGCGCCAGCAGAAAAGGGGTTGCTGGGGCCAACGTCCTGACTTTC.

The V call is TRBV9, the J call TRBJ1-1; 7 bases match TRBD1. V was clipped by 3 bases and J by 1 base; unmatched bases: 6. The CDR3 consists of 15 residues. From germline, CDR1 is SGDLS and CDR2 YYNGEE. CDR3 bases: TGTGCCAGCAGCGGACGACAGGGATGGAACACTGAAGCTTTCTTT. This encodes CASSGRQGWNTEAFF.

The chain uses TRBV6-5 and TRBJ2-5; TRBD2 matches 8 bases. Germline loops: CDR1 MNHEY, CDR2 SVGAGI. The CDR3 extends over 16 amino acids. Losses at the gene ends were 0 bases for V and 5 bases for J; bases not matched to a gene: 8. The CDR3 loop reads CASSYSPSAGEETQYF. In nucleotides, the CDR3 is TGTGCCAGCAGTTACTCACCCTCAGCGGGGGAGGAGACCCAGTACTTC.

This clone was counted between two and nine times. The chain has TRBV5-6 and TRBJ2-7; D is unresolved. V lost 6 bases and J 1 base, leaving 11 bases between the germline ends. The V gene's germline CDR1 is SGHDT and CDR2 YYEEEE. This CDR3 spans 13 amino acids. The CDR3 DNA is TGTGCCAGCATCTTATACGGGTCCTACGAGCAGTACTTC. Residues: CASILYGSYEQYF.

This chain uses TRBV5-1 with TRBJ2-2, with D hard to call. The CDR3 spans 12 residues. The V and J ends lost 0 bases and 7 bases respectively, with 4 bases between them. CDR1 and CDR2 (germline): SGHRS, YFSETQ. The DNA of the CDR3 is TGCGCCAGCAGCTTGGGCGTCGGGGAGCTGTTTTTT. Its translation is CASSLGVGELFF.